Below are 2 T cell receptor beta chains sequenced from a single sample in a study of response to subunit inactivated influenza vaccine (dated by TCRdb to 2017 to 2018). Library preparation used RT-PCR. TCRdb shows the sequencer as Illumina HiSeq 2500. TCRdb reworked the public reads: Q25 trimming with fastp, MiXCR clone assembly, productive beta chains retained. Merged by CDR3 protein, the rows form single entries marked with the most common genes and DNA. The sample yields more than 450,000 distinct CDR3 sequences; about 11% were counted once. The ten most abundant clones make up approximately 10% of the sample. These same data were also listed under a study on T cells expressing NK-cell markers. Per that second paper: TCR beta cDNA libraries were made by 5'RACE template switching that added a universal primer site and unique molecular identifiers.

The sample here was PBMCs from blood, taken on the day of vaccination. The receptors here all came from a man aged 50 to 60 who received an inactivated influenza vaccine. Donor details come from another sample of the same person, matched by shared clones.

This clonotype was observed a handful of times. The V call is TRBV10-3, the J call TRBJ2-5, with D unclear. Trimming took 8 bases from V and 0 from J, leaving 13 bases between them. Germline values: CDR1 ENHRY, CDR2 SYGVKD. The CDR3 covers 14 residues. Written as DNA, the CDR3 is TGTGCCATCTCCCAAGGACGACACCAAGAGACCCAGTACTTC. Its protein product is CAISQGRHQETQYF.

This clonotype has just a few counts. This sequence joins TRBV29-1 and TRBJ1-1; no reliable D call. Germline V gene sequence: CDR1 SQVTM, CDR2 ANQGSEA. The ends were cut back, 4 bases at V and 0 bases at J, with 9 bases in the middle. CDR3 length equals 13 residues. The CDR3 spells CSVARQMNTEAFF. CDR3 DNA: TGCAGCGTTGCACGGCAGATGAACACTGAAGCTTTCTTT.